The 11 T cell receptor beta chains in this list originate from one sample, sequenced in a study of CD8+ T cells in alopecia areata. Sequencing used cDNA as its template, made by extracting RNA and reverse transcribing it. The repertoire was sequenced with immunoSEQ multiplex PCR; TCRdb's copy has only in-frame clones and lacks some. The sample holds fewer than 250,000 clones; under 40% are singletons and the top ten take around 0.48%. Indicated treatment: oral pan-JAK inhibitor, 5-10 mg twice daily. The sequencing here drew on CD4+ T cells sorted from blood, taken between weeks 30 and 35, from a patient treated with tofacitinib. All receptors come from a human donor with alopecia areata.

This clone has only a few counts. The rearrangement links TRBV5-1 to TRBJ2-3, with unresolved D. Germline CDR1 and CDR2: SGHRS and YFSETQ. This CDR3 contains 13 residues. V shed 2 bases and J shed 6 bases, with 10 bases lying between them. The CDR3 spells CASSLQFMDTQYF. For the CDR3, the DNA is TGCGCCAGCAGCTTACAATTCATGGATACGCAGTATTTT. The full variable domain, its missing parts supplied by reference TRBV5-1 and TRBJ2-3, is KAGVTQTPRYLIKTRGQQVTLSCSPISGHRSVSWYQQTPGQGLQFLFEYFSETQRNKGNFPGRFSGRQFSNSRSEMNVSTLELGDSALYLCASSLQFMDTQYFGPGTRLTVL.

This sequence joins TRBV9 and TRBJ2-2; D is unclear. The CDR3 covers 15 residues. V lost 0 bases to trimming and J lost 0 bases, with 6 bases between them. Per the germline V gene, CDR1 is SGDLS and CDR2 is YYNGEE. The CDR3 DNA follows: TGTGCCAGCAGCGTAGCTGCGGCGAACACCGGGGAGCTGTTTTTT. It specifies CASSVAAANTGELFF.

This clone occurred once. Other DNA variants within this sample encode the same CDR3. The chain employs TRBV9 and TRBJ2-1, with D perhaps assigned TRBD1 or TRBD2 (6 bases each). V shed 2 bases and J shed 0 bases, with 9 bases lying between them. CDR1 and CDR2 from the germline V gene are SGDLS and YYNGEE. CDR3 length: 15 amino acids. CDR3 region: CASSVGGTSYNEQFF. CDR3 DNA sequence: TGTGCCAGCAGCGTGGGGGGCACCTCCTACAATGAGCAGTTCTTC.

This clone was recorded a few times. The chain employs TRBV2 and TRBJ2-1; TRBD1 or TRBD2 may be the D gene (6 bases each). The CDR3 runs 15 residues. Trimming removed 4 bases at V and 6 bases at J, with 16 bases between. The germline CDR1 and CDR2 sequences are SNHLY and FYNNEI. For the CDR3, the DNA is TGTGCCAGCAGTGTTAAGGGGGGCCCCACCAATGAGCAGTTCTTC. The encoded protein is CASSVKGGPTNEQFF.

The chain couples TRBV4-1 to TRBJ1-4; D not resolved. V was clipped by 3 bases and J by 13 bases, with 15 bases between them. This CDR3 comprises 13 residues. Germline V gene data show CDR1 as MGHRA and CDR2 as YSYEKL. The chain's CDR3 is CASSQYTSIGLFF. In DNA, the CDR3 is TGCGCCAGCAGCCAGTACACCTCCATCGGACTGTTTTTT.

The chain combines TRBV29-1 with TRBJ1-1; D not certain. This CDR3 has 14 amino acids. Germline V CDR1 and CDR2: SQVTM, ANQGSEA. V was cut by 3 bases and J by 4 bases, with 15 bases left in between. The CDR3 sequence: CSVERSADLTEAFF. CDR3 nucleotide sequence: TGCAGCGTTGAGAGGTCGGCGGACCTCACTGAAGCTTTCTTT.

The sample holds one count of this clone. This sequence joins TRBV15 and TRBJ2-3, with D possibly being TRBD1 (6 bases). Germline V gene lookup returns CDR1 LNHNV and CDR2 YYDKDF (reference sequence). The CDR3 has 16 amino acids. Trimming pared 3 bases from V and 7 bases from J, leaving 20 bases between. The CDR3 protein is CATSRPIGGSINTQYF. The CDR3 DNA follows: TGTGCCACCAGCAGGCCTATAGGGGGATCAATTAATACGCAGTATTTT.

In DNA form, the CDR3 reads TGTGCCAGCTCACCGGGACGGTCCTACGAGCAGTACTTC. Translating it yields CASSPGRSYEQYF. The gene calls are TRBV18 and TRBJ2-7; D may match TRBD1 or TRBD2 (5 bases each). From germline, CDR1 is KGHSH and CDR2 LQKENI. V dropped 3 bases and J dropped 1 base, with 7 bases sitting between them. The CDR3 consists of 13 residues.

This clone was detected many times. The V call is TRBV7-8, the J call TRBJ2-7; 9 bases line up with TRBD2. Unmatched junction bases numbered 10, after V lost 2 bases and J lost 5 bases. The CDR3 has 16 residues. The germline V gene has CDR1 SGHVS and CDR2 FQNEAQ. The DNA of the CDR3 is TGTGCCAGCAGCTTATATTCTAGCGGGACCCAAAACGAGCAGTACTTC. Translating gives CASSLYSSGTQNEQYF.

J is TRBJ2-7 and V is TRBV29-1; tentative D call: TRBD2 (5 bases). V dropped 7 bases and J dropped 7 bases, with 11 bases sitting between them. CDR3 length equals 10 residues. The germline CDR1 and CDR2 sequences are SQVTM and ANQGSEA. CDR3 nucleotide sequence: TGCAGCGCCGGGGAGCGGGAGCAGTACTTC. This translates into CSAGEREQYF.

This clone occurred a few times. The gene calls are TRBV10-1 and TRBJ1-5; D remains ambiguous. This CDR3 is 15 amino acids long. Trimming cost V 6 bases and J 0 bases, with 12 bases left between them. Germline V gene lookup returns CDR1 WNHNN and CDR2 SYGVQD (reference sequence). CDR3 nucleotides: TGCGCCAGCAGAGTAATACTGAATAGCAATCAGCCCCAGCATTTT. It codes for CASRVILNSNQPQHF.